This T cell receptor (beta chain) is from a study of shared clonotypes between healthy human individuals. Germline trimming cut 6 bases from V and 4 bases from J; bases unmatched to any gene: 8. Germline V lookup: CDR1 MNHEY, CDR2 SVGAGI. This CDR3 spans 15 amino acids. TCRdb keeps only in-frame clones here, not all; method: immunoSEQ multiplex PCR. The table lists about 480,000 clones, about 79% of them singletons. This receptor was identified in a woman in her 40s in good health. Some clones in this sample may be carry-over from other donors' samples. The chain is built from TRBV6-5 and TRBJ2-1; 8 bases map to TRBD2. The sequenced material came from PBMCs. CDR3 coding DNA: TGTGCCAGCAGGCGCCTAGCGGGCCTTTACAATGAGCAGTTCTTC. Translated: CASRRLAGLYNEQFF.